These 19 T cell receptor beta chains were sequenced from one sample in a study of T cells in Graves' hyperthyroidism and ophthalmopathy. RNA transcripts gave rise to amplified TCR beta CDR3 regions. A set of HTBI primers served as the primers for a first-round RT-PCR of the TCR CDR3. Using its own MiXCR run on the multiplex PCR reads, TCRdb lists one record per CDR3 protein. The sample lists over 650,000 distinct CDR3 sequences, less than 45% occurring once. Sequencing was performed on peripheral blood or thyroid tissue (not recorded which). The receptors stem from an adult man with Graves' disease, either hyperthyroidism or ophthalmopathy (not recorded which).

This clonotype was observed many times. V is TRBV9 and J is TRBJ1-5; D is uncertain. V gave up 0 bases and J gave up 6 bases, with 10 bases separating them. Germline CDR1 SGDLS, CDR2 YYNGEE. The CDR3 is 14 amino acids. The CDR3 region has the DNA TGTGCCAGCAGCGTAGGTCTGCGGGGTCAGCCCCAGCATTTT. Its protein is CASSVGLRGQPQHF.

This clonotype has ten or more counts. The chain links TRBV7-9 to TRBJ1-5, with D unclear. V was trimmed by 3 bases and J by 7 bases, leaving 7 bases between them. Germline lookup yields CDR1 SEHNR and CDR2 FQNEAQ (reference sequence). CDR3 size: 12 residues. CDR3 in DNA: TGTGCCAGCAGCTTCGGGGAACAGCCCCAGCATTTT. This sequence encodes CASSFGEQPQHF.

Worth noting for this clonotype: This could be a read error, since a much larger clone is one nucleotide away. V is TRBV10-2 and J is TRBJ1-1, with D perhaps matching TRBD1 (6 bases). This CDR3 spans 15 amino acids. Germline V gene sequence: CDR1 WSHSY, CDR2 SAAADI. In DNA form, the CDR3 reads TGTGCCAGCAGTGGATGGGAGGGGGGAGAGGCTGAAGCTTTCTTT. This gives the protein CASSGWEGGEAEAFF.

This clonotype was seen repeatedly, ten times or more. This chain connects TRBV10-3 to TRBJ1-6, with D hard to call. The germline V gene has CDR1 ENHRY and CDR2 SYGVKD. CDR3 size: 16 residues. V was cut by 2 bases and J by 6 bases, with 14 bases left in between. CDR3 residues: CAISEDDAPVNSPLHF. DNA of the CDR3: TGTGCCATCAGTGAGGACGACGCGCCCGTTAATTCACCCCTCCACTTT.

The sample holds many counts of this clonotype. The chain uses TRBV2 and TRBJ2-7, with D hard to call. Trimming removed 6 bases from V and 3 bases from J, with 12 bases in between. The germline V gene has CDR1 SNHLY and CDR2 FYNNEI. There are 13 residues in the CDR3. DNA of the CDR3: TGTGCCAGCAGAGGTCGTTCGGGCTACGAGCAGTACTTC. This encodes CASRGRSGYEQYF.

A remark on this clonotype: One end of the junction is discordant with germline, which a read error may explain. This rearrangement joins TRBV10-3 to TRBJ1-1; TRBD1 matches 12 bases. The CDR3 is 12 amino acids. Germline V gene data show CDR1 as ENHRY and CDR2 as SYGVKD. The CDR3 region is CSIRGTGGSVFF. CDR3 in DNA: TGTTCCATCAGGGGGACAGGGGGCTCGGTTTTCTTT.

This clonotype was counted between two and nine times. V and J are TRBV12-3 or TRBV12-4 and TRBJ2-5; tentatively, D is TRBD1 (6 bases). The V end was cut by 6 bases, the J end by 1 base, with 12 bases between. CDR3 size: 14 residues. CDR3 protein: CASRLQGPQETQYF. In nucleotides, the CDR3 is TGTGCCAGCAGACTACAGGGCCCCCAAGAGACCCAGTACTTC.

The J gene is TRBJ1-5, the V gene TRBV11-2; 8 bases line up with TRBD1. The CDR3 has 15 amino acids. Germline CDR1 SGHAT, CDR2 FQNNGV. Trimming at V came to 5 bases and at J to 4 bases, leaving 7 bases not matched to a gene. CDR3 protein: CASSGTGGDNQPQHF. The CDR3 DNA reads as TGTGCCAGCAGCGGGACAGGCGGGGATAATCAGCCCCAGCATTTT.

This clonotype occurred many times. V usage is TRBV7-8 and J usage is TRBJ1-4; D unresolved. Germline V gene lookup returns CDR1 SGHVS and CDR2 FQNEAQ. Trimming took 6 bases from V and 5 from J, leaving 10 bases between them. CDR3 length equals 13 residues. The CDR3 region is CASSAQENEKLFF. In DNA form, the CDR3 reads TGTGCCAGCAGTGCCCAGGAGAATGAAAAACTGTTTTTT. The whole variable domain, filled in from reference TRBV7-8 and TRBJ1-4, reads GAGVSQSPRYKVAKRGQDVALRCDPISGHVSLFWYQQALGQGPEFLTYFQNEAQLDKSGLPSDRFFAERPEGSVSTLKIQRTQQEDSAVYLCASSAQENEKLFFGSGTQLSVL.

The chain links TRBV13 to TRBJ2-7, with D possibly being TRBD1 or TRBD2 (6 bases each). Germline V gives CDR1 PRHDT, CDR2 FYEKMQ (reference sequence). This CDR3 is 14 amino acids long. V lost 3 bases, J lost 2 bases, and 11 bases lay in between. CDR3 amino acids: CASSFEGGPYEQYF. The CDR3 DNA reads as TGTGCCAGCAGCTTTGAGGGGGGTCCCTACGAGCAGTACTTC.

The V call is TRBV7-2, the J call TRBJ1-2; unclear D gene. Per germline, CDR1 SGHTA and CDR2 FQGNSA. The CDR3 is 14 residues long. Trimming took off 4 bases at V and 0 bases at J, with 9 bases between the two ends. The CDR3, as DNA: TGTGCCAGCAGCTCCGCCCGAGCTAACTATGGCTACACCTTC. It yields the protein CASSSARANYGYTF.

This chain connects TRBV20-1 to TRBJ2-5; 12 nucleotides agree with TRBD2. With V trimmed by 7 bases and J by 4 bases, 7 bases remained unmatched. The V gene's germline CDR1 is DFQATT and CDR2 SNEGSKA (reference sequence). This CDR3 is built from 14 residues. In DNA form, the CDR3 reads TGCAGTGTATTTCTAGCGGGAGGGAGAGAGACCCAGTACTTC. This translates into CSVFLAGGRETQYF.

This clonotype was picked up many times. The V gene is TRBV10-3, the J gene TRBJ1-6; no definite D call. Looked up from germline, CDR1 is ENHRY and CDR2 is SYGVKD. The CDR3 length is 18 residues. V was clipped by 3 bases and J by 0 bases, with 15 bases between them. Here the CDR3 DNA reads TGTGCCATCAGTGACCGAACAGCTGCCAGCTCCTATAATTCACCCCTCCACTTT. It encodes CAISDRTAASSYNSPLHF.

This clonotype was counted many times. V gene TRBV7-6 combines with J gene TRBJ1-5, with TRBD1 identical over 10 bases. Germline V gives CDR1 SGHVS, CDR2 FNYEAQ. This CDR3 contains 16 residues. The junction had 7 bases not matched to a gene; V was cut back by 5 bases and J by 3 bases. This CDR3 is CASSARQGAANQPQHF. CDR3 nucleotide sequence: TGTGCCAGCAGCGCAAGACAGGGGGCGGCCAATCAGCCCCAGCATTTT. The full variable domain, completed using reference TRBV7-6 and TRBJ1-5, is GAGVSQSPRYKVTKRGQDVALRCDPISGHVSLYWYRQALGQGPEFLTYFNYEAQQDKSGLPNDRFSAERPEGSISTLTIQRTEQRDSAMYRCASSARQGAANQPQHFGDGTRLSIL.

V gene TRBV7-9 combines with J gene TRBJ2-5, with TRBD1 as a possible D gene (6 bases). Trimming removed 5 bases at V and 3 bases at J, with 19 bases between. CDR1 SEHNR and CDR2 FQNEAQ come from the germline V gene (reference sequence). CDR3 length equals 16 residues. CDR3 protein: CASSPTGLLTEETQYF. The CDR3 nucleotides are TGTGCCAGCAGCCCCACAGGGCTTCTCACTGAAGAGACCCAGTACTTC.

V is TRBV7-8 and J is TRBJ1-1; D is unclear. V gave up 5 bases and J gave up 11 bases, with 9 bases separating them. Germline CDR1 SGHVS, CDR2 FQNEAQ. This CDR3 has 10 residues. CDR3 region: CASSPDGAFF. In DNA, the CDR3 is TGTGCCAGCAGCCCGGACGGGGCTTTCTTT.

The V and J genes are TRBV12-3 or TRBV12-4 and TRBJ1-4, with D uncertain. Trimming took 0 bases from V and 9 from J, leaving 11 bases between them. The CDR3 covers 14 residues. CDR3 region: CASSLAPRMKKLFF. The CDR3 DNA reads TGTGCCAGCAGTTTAGCTCCTAGGATGAAAAAACTGTTTTTT.

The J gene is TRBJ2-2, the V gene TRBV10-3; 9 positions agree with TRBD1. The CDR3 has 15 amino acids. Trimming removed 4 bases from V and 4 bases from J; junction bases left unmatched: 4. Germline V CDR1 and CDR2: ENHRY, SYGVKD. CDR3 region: CAISGRTGATGELFF. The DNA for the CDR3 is TGTGCCATCAGTGGTCGGACAGGGGCCACCGGGGAGCTGTTTTTT.

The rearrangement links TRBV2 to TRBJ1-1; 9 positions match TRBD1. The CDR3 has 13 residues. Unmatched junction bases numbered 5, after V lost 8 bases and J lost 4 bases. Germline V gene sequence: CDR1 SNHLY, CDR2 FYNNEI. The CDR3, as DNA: TGTGCCAGCCAGGGACAGGGAGGCACTGAAGCTTTCTTT. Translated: CASQGQGGTEAFF.